These T cell receptor beta chains were read from a single sample in a study of blood T cell repertoires in COVID-19. Assay used: immunoSEQ multiplex PCR; TCRdb lists only in-frame clones, some missing. The data show 140,000 to 150,000 clones, 88% seen once. Sequencing was performed on peripheral blood. Receptors originate from a woman aged 45-59 years with acute or convalescent COVID-19. CDR3s include the opening cysteine and the closing phenylalanine or tryptophan. The D gene is left open where the match is weak. Where a row states a size, it is once, few, many or the class of an expanded clone; other rows omit it.

NA | TRBJ1-5 | TRBV19 | 13 | NA | CASRPESGQPQHF | TGTGCCAGTAGACCAGAGTCGGGGCAGCCCCAGCATTTT
TRBD1 | TRBJ1-1 | TRBV13 | 15 | NA | CASSLGDRGGTEAFF | TGTGCCAGCAGCTTAGGCGACAGGGGAGGGACTGAAGCTTTCTTT
TRBD1 | TRBJ1-1 | TRBV2 | 13 | NA | CATYYRGNTEAFF | TGTGCCACCTATTACAGGGGAAACACTGAAGCTTTCTTT
TRBD1 | TRBJ1-6 | TRBV28 | 15 | NA | CASSSDRGVGSPLHF | TGTGCCAGCAGTTCAGACAGGGGCGTCGGGTCACCCCTCCACTTT
NA | TRBJ1-5 | TRBV10-3 | 15 | NA | CAISAGQAFNQPQHF | TGTGCCATCAGTGCGGGACAAGCTTTCAATCAGCCCCAGCATTTT
NA | TRBJ1-6 | TRBV15 | 14 | NA | CATSRETVNSPLHF | TGTGCCACCAGCAGAGAGACAGTTAATTCACCCCTCCACTTT
NA | TRBJ1-5 | TRBV7-8 | 15 | few | CASKLAGGPNQPQHF | TGTGCCAGCAAACTAGCCGGGGGACCCAATCAGCCCCAGCATTTT
TRBD1 | TRBJ1-6 | TRBV19 | 15 | NA | CASSMRGQGFSPLHF | TGTGCCAGTAGTATGAGGGGACAGGGGTTTTCACCCCTCCACTTT
TRBD2 | TRBJ2-7 | TRBV7-7 | 18 | NA | CASSLVPGLVPGTYEQYF | TGTGCTAGCAGCTTAGTCCCGGGACTAGTGCCTGGCACCTACGAGCAGTACTTC
NA | TRBJ1-2 | TRBV13 | 15 | NA | CASSNSDRFNYGYTF | TGTGCCAGCAGCAACTCAGACAGGTTTAACTATGGCTACACCTTC
NA | TRBJ2-3 | TRBV5-5 | 17 | NA | CASPPLSGPTSTDTQYF | TGTGCCAGTCCCCCTCTCAGCGGGCCCACTAGCACAGATACGCAGTATTTT
NA | TRBJ1-2 | TRBV19 | 15 | NA | CASRPKKGTTYGYTF | TGTGCCAGTAGGCCGAAAAAGGGGACAACTTATGGCTACACCTTC
NA | TRBJ1-1 | TRBV5-1 | 15 | NA | CASSLVGGANTEAFF | TGCGCCAGCAGCTTGGTCGGAGGGGCGAACACTGAAGCTTTCTTT
TRBD2 | TRBJ2-5 | TRBV7-7 | 16 | NA | CASSFNVQGGGETQYF | TGTGCTAGCAGCTTTAACGTCCAGGGCGGGGGGGAGACCCAGTACTTC
NA | TRBJ1-1 | TRBV5-1 | 15 | once | CASSLYGDTNTEAFF | TGCGCCAGCAGCTTGTACGGGGATACCAACACTGAAGCTTTCTTT
NA | TRBJ1-1 | TRBV10-3 | 12 | NA | CAIRRENTEAFF | TGTGCCATCCGTCGGGAGAACACTGAAGCTTTCTTT
NA | TRBJ1-2 | TRBV5-6 | 14 | NA | CASSFPGTRGGYTF | TGTGCCAGCAGCTTCCCCGGGACAAGGGGCGGCTACACCTTC
NA | TRBJ2-3 | TRBV24-1 | 18 | NA | CATSDLGFGGATTDTQYF | TGTGCCACCAGTGATTTGGGGTTTGGCGGGGCGACGACAGATACGCAGTATTTT
TRBD1 | TRBJ2-1 | TRBV28 | 16 | NA | CASRGAGDRGQNEQFF | TGTGCCAGCAGGGGGGCTGGGGACAGGGGGCAGAATGAGCAGTTCTTC
NA | TRBJ2-7 | TRBV19 | 15 | few | CASSIVGGHSYEQYF | TGTGCCAGTAGTATAGTAGGGGGACACTCCTACGAGCAGTACTTC
TRBD2 | TRBJ2-2 | TRBV2 | 15 | NA | CASRPTSGGTGELFF | TGTGCCAGCAGACCGACTAGCGGGGGGACCGGGGAGCTGTTTTTT
NA | TRBJ2-3 | TRBV6-6 | 14 | NA | CASSLRAQSDTQYF | TGTGCCAGCAGTTTGCGGGCCCAATCAGATACGCAGTATTTT
TRBD1 | TRBJ2-7 | TRBV15 | 15 | NA | CATSTPGTGSYEQYF | TGTGCCACCAGCACCCCCGGGACAGGGAGTTACGAGCAGTACTTC
TRBD1 | TRBJ1-1 | TRBV30 | 16 | NA | CAWSRDRERMNTEAFF | TGTGCCTGGAGTCGGGACAGGGAGAGGATGAACACTGAAGCTTTCTTT
NA | TRBJ2-4 | TRBV12-3/TRBV12-4 | 13 | NA | CASSFTPGNIQYF | TGTGCCAGCAGTTTTACTCCGGGAAACATTCAGTACTTC
NA | TRBJ1-1 | TRBV2 | 12 | NA | CASSEWRTEAFF | TGTGCCAGCAGTGAATGGCGGACTGAAGCTTTCTTT
NA | TRBJ2-1 | TRBV7-3 | 17 | NA | CASSLNPLGGDYNEQFF | TGTGCCAGCAGCTTAAACCCGCTCGGAGGGGACTACAATGAGCAGTTCTTC
TRBD2 | TRBJ2-2 | TRBV10-3 | 17 | NA | CAISAPAGARDTGELFF | TGTGCCATCAGTGCCCCAGCGGGGGCCCGGGACACCGGGGAGCTGTTTTTT
TRBD2 | TRBJ2-7 | TRBV7-9 | 15 | NA | CASSLTSGGSYEQYF | TGTGCCAGCAGTCTGACTAGCGGGGGATCCTACGAGCAGTACTTC
NA | TRBJ2-1 | TRBV4-1 | 15 | NA | CASSLLSGPSNEQFF | TGCGCCAGCAGCCTACTAAGCGGGCCTTCCAATGAGCAGTTCTTC
TRBD1 | TRBJ1-6 | TRBV7-2 | 21 | NA | CASSLALLDTTGTVYNSPLHF | TGTGCCAGCAGCTTAGCCCTTCTTGACACCACCGGGACAGTCTATAATTCACCCCTCCACTTT
NA | TRBJ2-2 | TRBV6-4 | 14 | NA | CASSDGTYTGELFF | TGTGCCAGCAGTGACGGGACTTACACCGGGGAGCTGTTTTTT
TRBD1 | TRBJ2-7 | TRBV3-1/TRBV3-2 | 15 | NA | CASSQSDRGHYEQYF | TGTGCCAGCAGCCAATCTGACAGGGGGCATTACGAGCAGTACTTC
NA | TRBJ2-7 | TRBV18 | 16 | NA | CASSPPVQNRAYEQYF | TGTGCCAGCTCACCACCGGTTCAAAACAGGGCCTATGAGCAGTACTTC
TRBD2 | TRBJ2-3 | TRBV19 | 20 | NA | CASSIQFGQTSGTITDTQYF | TGTGCCAGTAGTATTCAGTTCGGACAGACTAGCGGGACGATAACAGATACGCAGTATTTT
TRBD2 | TRBJ2-7 | TRBV9 | 14 | NA | CASSVGGGTYEQYF | TGTGCCAGCAGCGTCGGCGGGGGGACCTACGAGCAGTACTTC
NA | TRBJ1-2 | TRBV28 | 11 | NA | CASGTNYGYTF | TGTGCCAGCGGCACTAACTATGGCTACACCTTC
NA | TRBJ2-7 | TRBV7-6 | 13 | NA | CASSTPGIYEQYF | TGTGCCAGCAGTACCCCAGGAATCTACGAGCAGTACTTC
NA | TRBJ2-7 | TRBV30 | 13 | once | CAWTNGQSYEQYF | TGTGCCTGGACCAACGGACAGTCCTACGAGCAGTACTTC
NA | TRBJ2-5 | TRBV2 | 13 | NA | CASSELAPETQYF | TGTGCCAGCAGTGAGTTAGCGCCAGAGACCCAGTACTTC
NA | TRBJ1-4 | TRBV7-8 | 16 | NA | CASSSRTQSLGEKLFF | TGTGCCAGCAGCTCCAGGACTCAGAGTCTGGGTGAAAAACTGTTTTTT
NA | TRBJ1-1 | TRBV7-9 | 13 | NA | CAGADIMNTEAFF | TGTGCCGGGGCGGACATTATGAACACTGAAGCTTTCTTT
NA | TRBJ2-7 | TRBV5-1 | 15 | few | CASSLTTQGGDEQYF | TGCGCCAGCAGCTTAACAACTCAAGGCGGGGACGAGCAGTACTTC
TRBD2 | TRBJ2-3 | TRBV6-1 | 16 | NA | CASSEAGTSGSDTQYF | TGTGCCAGCAGTGAAGCCGGGACTAGCGGGAGTGATACGCAGTATTTT
NA | TRBJ1-1 | TRBV9 | 14 | once | CASSPTGGDTEAFF | TGTGCCAGCAGCCCCACGGGGGGAGACACTGAAGCTTTCTTT
TRBD1 | TRBJ2-1 | TRBV29-1 | 16 | NA | CSVEGLGQGSYNEQFF | TGCAGCGTTGAAGGTTTGGGACAGGGGAGCTACAATGAGCAGTTCTTC
NA | TRBJ2-2 | TRBV27 | 14 | NA | CASSLGPDTGELFF | TGTGCCAGCAGTTTGGGGCCCGACACCGGGGAGCTGTTTTTT
NA | TRBJ1-1 | TRBV18 | 13 | NA | CASSSGLNTEAFF | TGTGCCAGCTCATCCGGGTTGAACACTGAAGCTTTCTTT
NA | TRBJ1-5 | TRBV18 | 15 | once | CASSPPGLSNQPQHF | TGTGCCAGCTCACCACCGGGCCTGAGCAATCAGCCCCAGCATTTT
TRBD1 | TRBJ2-5 | TRBV19 | 13 | NA | CASRRQGVETQYF | TGTGCCAGTAGGCGTCAGGGGGTAGAGACCCAGTACTTC
TRBD2 | TRBJ2-7 | TRBV2 | 22 | NA | CASSVPLTPGLAGVGPGYEQYF | TGTGCCAGCAGTGTTCCGCTAACACCGGGACTAGCGGGAGTGGGGCCGGGATACGAGCAGTACTTC
NA | TRBJ1-2 | TRBV7-6 | 13 | NA | CASSLGQNYGYTF | TGTGCCAGCAGCTTAGGGCAGAACTATGGCTACACCTTC
NA | TRBJ1-1 | TRBV4-1 | 12 | NA | CASSQGTAEAFF | TGCGCCAGCAGCCAAGGGACTGCTGAAGCTTTCTTT
NA | TRBJ1-2 | TRBV27 | 14 | NA | CASSPSGTPSWVTF | TGTGCCAGCAGTCCCTCGGGGACTCCATCCTGGGTTACCTTC
NA | TRBJ1-5 | TRBV10-3 | 16 | NA | CAISESGQGSNQPQHF | TGTGCCATCAGTGAGTCGGGTCAGGGTAGCAATCAGCCCCAGCATTTT